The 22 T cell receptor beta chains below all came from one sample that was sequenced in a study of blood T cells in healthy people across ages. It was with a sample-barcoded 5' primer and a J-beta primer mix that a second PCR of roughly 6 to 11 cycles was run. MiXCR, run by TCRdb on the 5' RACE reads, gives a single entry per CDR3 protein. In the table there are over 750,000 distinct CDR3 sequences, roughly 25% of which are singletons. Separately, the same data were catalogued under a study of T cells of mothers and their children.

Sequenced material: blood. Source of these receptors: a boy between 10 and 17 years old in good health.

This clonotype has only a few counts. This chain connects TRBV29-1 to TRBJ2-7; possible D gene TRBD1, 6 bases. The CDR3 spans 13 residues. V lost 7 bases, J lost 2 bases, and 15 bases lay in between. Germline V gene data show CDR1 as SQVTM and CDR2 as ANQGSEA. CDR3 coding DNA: TGCAGCGGACAACAGGGAGAGGCCTACGAGCAGTACTTC. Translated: CSGQQGEAYEQYF.

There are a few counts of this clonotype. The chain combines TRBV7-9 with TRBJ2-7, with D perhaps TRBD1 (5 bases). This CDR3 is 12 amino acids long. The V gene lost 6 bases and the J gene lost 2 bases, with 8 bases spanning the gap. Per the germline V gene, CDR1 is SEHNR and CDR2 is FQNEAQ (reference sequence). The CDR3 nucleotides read TGTGCCAGCAGGGACAATACCTACGAGCAGTACTTC. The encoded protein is CASRDNTYEQYF.

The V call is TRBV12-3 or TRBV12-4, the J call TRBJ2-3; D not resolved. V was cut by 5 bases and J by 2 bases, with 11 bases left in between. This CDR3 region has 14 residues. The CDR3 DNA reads TGTGCCAGCAGTCCCCAGACTGCCACAGATACGCAGTATTTT. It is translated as CASSPQTATDTQYF.

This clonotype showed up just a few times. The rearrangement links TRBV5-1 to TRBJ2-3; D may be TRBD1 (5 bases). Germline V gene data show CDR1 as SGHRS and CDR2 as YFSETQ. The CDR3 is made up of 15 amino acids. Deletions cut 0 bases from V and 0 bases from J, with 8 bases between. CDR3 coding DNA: TGCGCCAGCAGCTTGGAGCAGGGTAGCACAGATACGCAGTATTTT. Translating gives CASSLEQGSTDTQYF.

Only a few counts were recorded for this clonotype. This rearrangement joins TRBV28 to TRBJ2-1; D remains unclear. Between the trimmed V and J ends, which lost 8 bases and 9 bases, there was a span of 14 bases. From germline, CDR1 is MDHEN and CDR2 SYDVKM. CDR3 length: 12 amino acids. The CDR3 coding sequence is TGTGCCAGCGGAAGCCACGTCCGTGAGCAGTTCTTC. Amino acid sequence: CASGSHVREQFF.

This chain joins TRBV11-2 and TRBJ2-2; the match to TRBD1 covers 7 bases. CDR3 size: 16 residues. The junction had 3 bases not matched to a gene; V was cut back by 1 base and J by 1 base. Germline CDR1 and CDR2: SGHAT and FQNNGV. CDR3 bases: TGTGCCAGCAGCTTAGTAGGGGGCCGGAACACCGGGGAGCTGTTTTTT. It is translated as CASSLVGGRNTGELFF.

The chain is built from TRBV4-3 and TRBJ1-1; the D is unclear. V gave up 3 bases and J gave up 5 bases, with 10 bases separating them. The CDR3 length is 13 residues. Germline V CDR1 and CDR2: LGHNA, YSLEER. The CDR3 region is CASSHVDGTEAFF. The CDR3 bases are TGCGCCAGCAGCCACGTAGACGGAACTGAAGCTTTCTTT.

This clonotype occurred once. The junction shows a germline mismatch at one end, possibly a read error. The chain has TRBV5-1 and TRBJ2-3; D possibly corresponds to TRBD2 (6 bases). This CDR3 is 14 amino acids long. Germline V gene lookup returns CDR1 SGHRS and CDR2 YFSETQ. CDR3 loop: CAGSPRRVEDTQYF. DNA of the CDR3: TGCGCCGGCAGCCCCAGGAGGGTGGAAGATACGCAGTATTTT.

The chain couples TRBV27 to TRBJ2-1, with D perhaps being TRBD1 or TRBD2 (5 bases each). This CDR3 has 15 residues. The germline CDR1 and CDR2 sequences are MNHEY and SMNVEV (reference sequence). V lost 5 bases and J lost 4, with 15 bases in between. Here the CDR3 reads CASSPRDGGYNEQFF. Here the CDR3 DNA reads TGTGCCAGCAGTCCCCGGGACGGTGGATACAATGAGCAGTTCTTC.

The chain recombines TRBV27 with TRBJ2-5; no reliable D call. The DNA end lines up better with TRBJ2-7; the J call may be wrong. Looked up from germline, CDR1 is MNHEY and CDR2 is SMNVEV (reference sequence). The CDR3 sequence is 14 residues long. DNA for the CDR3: TGTGCCAGCAGTTTGGGGTCCTCCGACTACGAGCAGTACTTC. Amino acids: CASSLGSSDYEQYF.

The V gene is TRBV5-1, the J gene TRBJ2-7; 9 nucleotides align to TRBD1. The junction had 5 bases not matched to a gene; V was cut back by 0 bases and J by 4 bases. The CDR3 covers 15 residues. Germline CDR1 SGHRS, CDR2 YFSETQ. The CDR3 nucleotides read TGCGCCAGCAGCTTGGGGGACAGGGAATGGTACGAGCAGTACTTC. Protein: CASSLGDREWYEQYF.

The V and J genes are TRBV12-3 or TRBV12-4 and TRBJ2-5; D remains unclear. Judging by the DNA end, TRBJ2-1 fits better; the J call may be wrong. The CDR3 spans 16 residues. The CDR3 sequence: CASSYEWAYGRNEQFF. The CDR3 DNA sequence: TGTGCCAGCAGCTACGAGTGGGCTTACGGTCGAAATGAGCAGTTCTTC.

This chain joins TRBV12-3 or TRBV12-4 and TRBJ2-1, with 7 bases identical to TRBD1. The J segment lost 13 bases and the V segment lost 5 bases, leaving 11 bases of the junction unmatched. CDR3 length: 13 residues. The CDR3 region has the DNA TGTGCCAGCAGTCCACGGACAGGAGTCCCCCAGTTCTTC. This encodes CASSPRTGVPQFF.

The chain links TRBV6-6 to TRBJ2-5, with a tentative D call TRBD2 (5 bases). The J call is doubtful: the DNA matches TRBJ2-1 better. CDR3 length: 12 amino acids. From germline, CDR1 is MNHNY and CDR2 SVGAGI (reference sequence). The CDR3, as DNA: TGTGCCACCATAACTAGGATGGATGAGCAGTTCTTC. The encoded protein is CATITRMDEQFF.

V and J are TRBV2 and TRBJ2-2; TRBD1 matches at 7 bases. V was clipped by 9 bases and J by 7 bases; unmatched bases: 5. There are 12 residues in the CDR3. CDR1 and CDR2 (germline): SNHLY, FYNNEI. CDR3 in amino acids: CASQGVDGELFF. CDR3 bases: TGTGCCAGTCAGGGGGTGGACGGGGAGCTGTTTTTT.

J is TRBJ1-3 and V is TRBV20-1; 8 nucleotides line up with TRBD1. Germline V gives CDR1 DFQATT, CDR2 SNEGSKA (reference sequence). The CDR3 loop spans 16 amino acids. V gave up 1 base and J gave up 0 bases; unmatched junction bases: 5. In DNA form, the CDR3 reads TGCAGTGCTAGAGCCTCGGACAGGGCCTCTGGAAACACCATATATTTT. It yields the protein CSARASDRASGNTIYF.

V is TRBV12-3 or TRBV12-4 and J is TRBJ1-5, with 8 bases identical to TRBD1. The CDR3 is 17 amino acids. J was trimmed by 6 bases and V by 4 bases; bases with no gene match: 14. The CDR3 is CASSYPRGQVVVQPQHF. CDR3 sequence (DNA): TGTGCCAGCAGTTACCCCAGGGGGCAGGTCGTAGTTCAGCCCCAGCATTTT.

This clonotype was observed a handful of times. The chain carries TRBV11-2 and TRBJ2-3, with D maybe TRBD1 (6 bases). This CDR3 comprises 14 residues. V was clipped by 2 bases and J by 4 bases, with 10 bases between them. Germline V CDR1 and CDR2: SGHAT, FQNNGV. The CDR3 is CASSLRGGADTQYF. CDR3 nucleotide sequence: TGTGCCAGCAGCTTAAGAGGGGGTGCAGATACGCAGTATTTT.

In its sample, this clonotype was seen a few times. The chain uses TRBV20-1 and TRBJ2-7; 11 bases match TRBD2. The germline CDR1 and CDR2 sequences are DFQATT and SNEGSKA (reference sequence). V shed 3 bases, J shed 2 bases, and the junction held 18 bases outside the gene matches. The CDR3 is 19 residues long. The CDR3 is CSASRVGTSGPLKTYEQYF. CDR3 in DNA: TGCAGTGCTAGCCGCGTGGGGACTAGCGGACCCCTTAAGACCTACGAGCAGTACTTC.

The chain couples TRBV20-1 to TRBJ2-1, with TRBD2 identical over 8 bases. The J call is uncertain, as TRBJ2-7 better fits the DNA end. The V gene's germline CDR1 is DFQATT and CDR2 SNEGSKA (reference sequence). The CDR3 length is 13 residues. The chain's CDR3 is CSARGLDLSEQYF. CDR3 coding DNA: TGCAGTGCTAGGGGACTAGACCTTTCCGAGCAGTACTTC.

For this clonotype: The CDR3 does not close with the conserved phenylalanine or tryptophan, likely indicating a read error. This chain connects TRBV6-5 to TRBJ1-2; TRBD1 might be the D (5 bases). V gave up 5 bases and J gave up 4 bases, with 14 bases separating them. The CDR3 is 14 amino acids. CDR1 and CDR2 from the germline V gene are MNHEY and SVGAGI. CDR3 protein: CASSPNGGVYGYTL. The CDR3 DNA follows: TGTGCCAGCAGTCCTAACGGGGGGGTCTATGGCTACACCCTC.

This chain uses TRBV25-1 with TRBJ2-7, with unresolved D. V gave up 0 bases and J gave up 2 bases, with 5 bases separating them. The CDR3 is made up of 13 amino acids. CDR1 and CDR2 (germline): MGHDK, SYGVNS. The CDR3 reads CASSEYGAYEQYF. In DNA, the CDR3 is TGTGCCAGCAGTGAATACGGTGCCTACGAGCAGTACTTC.